The 11 T cell receptor beta chains below all came from one sample that was sequenced in a study of CD4 and CD8 cells across lung adenocarcinoma regions. In TCRdb, the PCR reads were re-called with MiXCR into one record per CDR3 protein. The table records some 8,000 distinct CDR3 sequences, 45% to 50% of them present only once. The specimen sequenced was CD8+ T cells from the center of a lung tumor. The receptor source for this set is a male donor with lung adenocarcinoma. The CD4 and CD8 labels of this study may be unreliable.

This clonotype has at least ten counts. The chain is built from TRBV27 and TRBJ1-1; TRBD1 matches at 8 bases. This CDR3 has 16 residues. Germline V gene sequence: CDR1 MNHEY, CDR2 SMNVEV (reference sequence). Trimming at V came to 2 bases and at J to 4 bases, leaving 9 bases not matched to a gene. This chain's CDR3 is CASSLTPTGGRTEAFF. The CDR3 bases are TGTGCCAGCAGTTTAACCCCTACAGGGGGTCGCACTGAAGCTTTCTTT.

As concerns this clonotype: This may arise from a read error, as a much more abundant clone is one base away. The chain uses TRBV6-2 or TRBV6-3 and TRBJ2-1, with 10 bases matching TRBD2. Matching the DNA end better, TRBJ2-7 makes the J call doubtful. The CDR3 has 16 amino acids. Germline assignment: CDR1 MNHEY and CDR2 SVGEGT. Written as DNA, the CDR3 is TGTGCCAGCAGTACCAACCAGCGGGGGGGTTACAATGAGCAGTACTTC. Translating gives CASSTNQRGGYNEQYF.

This clonotype came up many times. J is TRBJ1-1 and V is TRBV6-5, with 7 positions matching TRBD1. The germline CDR1 and CDR2 sequences are MNHEY and SVGAGI. The V gene end was trimmed by 0 bases and the J gene end by 0 bases; junction bases not matched to a gene: 13. The CDR3 is 19 amino acids. CDR3 in DNA: TGTGCCAGCAGTTACTCCCAATTGACAGGGCCCGCCATGAACACTGAAGCTTTCTTT. Translation gives CASSYSQLTGPAMNTEAFF.

A remark on this clonotype: The CDR3 does not end in the conserved phenylalanine or tryptophan, so this is likely a read error. CDR3 residues: CASDKDRGGGGHEQFL. The CDR3 DNA is TGTGCCAGTGACAAGGACCGGGGCGGCGGGGGCCATGAGCAGTTCTTA. The chain carries TRBV6-1 and TRBJ2-1; tentative D call: TRBD2 (7 bases). The CDR3 consists of 16 residues. V lost 9 bases to trimming and J lost 8 bases, with 26 bases between them. CDR1 MNHNS and CDR2 SASEGT come from the germline V gene.

Many counts were recorded for this clonotype. The CDR3 bases are TGCGCCAGCAGCTTGGCGGGGCGGACAGATACGCAGTATTTT. Translated: CASSLAGRTDTQYF. The chain employs TRBV5-1 and TRBJ2-3; D might be TRBD1 or TRBD2, each matching 5 bases. Germline CDR1 is SGHRS and CDR2 is YFSETQ. This CDR3 spans 14 amino acids. V was trimmed by 0 bases and J by 3 bases, leaving 8 bases between them.

CDR3 protein: CASSGDEGQTGANVLTF. In nucleotides, the CDR3 is TGTGCCAGCAGCGGTGACGAGGGACAGACTGGGGCCAACGTCCTGACTTTC. V is TRBV25-1 and J is TRBJ2-6; TRBD1 matches 7 bases. Trimming took 6 bases from V and 2 from J; bases not matched to a gene: 10. Germline values: CDR1 MGHDK, CDR2 SYGVNS. The CDR3 totals 17 residues.

Many counts were recorded for this clonotype. The V gene is TRBV6-1, the J gene TRBJ2-5; 10 bases agree with TRBD1. TRBJ2-7 explains the end of the DNA better; the J call may be wrong. Germline-derived CDR1 and CDR2 are MNHNS and SASEGT. This CDR3 comprises 16 residues. This CDR3 reads CASLRDRGGATYEQYF. DNA of the CDR3: TGTGCCAGTCTCCGGGACAGGGGAGGGGCCACCTACGAGCAGTACTTC.

The chain employs TRBV10-2 and TRBJ2-1, with 11 bases lining up with TRBD2. The end of the DNA aligns better with TRBJ2-7, so the J call may be wrong. Germline CDR1 WSHSY, CDR2 SAAADI. This CDR3 contains 15 residues. The DNA for the CDR3 is TGCGCCAGCAGCGACCGACTAGCGGGGAGAAACGAGCAGTACTTC. It encodes CASSDRLAGRNEQYF.

V usage is TRBV18 and J usage is TRBJ1-2, with 8 bases identical to TRBD1. The CDR3 covers 12 residues. The V segment lost 4 bases and the J segment 13 bases; nucleotides outside the gene matches: 8. CDR1 KGHSH and CDR2 LQKENI come from the germline V gene. CDR3 coding DNA: TGTGCCAGCTCACAGGAGGACAGGGAGATCACCTTC. It yields the protein CASSQEDREITF.

This clonotype appeared a single time. The junction and the germline gene differ at one end; a read error may be behind it. This sequence joins TRBV10-1 and TRBJ2-4; tentatively, D is TRBD2 (7 bases). This CDR3 region has 15 residues. Germline loops: CDR1 WNHNN, CDR2 SYGVQD (reference sequence). CDR3 residues: CASKRGQRDKNTQYF. The CDR3 DNA reads TGCGCCAGCAAACGGGGGCAGCGGGACAAAAACACTCAGTACTTC.

The chain couples TRBV30 to TRBJ1-5; D gene uncertain. Germline V gene sequence: CDR1 GTSNPN, CDR2 SVGIG (reference sequence). The CDR3 extends over 14 amino acids. Deletions cut 4 bases from V and 2 bases from J, with 12 bases between. The CDR3 nucleotides are TGTGCCTGGAAAAGGGATACGGGCAATCAGCCCCAGCATTTT. Translating it yields CAWKRDTGNQPQHF.